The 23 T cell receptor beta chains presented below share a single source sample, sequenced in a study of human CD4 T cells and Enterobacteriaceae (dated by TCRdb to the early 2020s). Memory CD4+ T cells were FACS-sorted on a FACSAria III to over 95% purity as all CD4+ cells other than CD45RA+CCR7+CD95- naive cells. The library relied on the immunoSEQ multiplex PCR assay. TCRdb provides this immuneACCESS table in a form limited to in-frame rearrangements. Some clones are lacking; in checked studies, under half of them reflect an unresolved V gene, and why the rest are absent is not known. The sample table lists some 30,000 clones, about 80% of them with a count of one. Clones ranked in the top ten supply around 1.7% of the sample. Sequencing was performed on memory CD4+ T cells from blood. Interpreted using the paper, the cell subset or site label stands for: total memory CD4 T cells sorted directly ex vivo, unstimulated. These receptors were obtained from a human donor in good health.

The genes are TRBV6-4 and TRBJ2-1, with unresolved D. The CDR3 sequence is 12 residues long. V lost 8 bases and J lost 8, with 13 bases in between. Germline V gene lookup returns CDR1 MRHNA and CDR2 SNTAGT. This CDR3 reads CASGYPSDEQFF. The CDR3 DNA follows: TGTGCCAGCGGCTACCCTTCGGATGAGCAGTTCTTC.

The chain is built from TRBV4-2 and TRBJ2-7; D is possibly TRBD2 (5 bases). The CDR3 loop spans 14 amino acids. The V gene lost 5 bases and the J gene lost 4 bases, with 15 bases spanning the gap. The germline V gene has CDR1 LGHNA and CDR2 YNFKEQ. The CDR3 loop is CASSGGGGSYEQYF. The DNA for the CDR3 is TGTGCCAGCAGCGGAGGCGGAGGAAGTTACGAGCAGTACTTC.

CDR3 sequence reads: CASSLLASGRGPPYEQYF. The CDR3 region has the DNA TGTGCCAGCAGTTTATTGGCTAGCGGGAGAGGTCCGCCGTACGAGCAGTACTTC. This sequence joins TRBV28 and TRBJ2-7; TRBD2 agrees at 10 bases. This CDR3 spans 18 amino acids. J gave up 4 bases and V 1 base, and 13 bases lay outside the gene matches. Germline V gene sequence: CDR1 MDHEN, CDR2 SYDVKM.

CDR3 sequence: CASSFRQENIQYF. The CDR3 DNA is TGTGCCAGCAGCTTCCGACAGGAAAACATTCAGTACTTC. The chain employs TRBV7-2 and TRBJ2-4, with D maybe TRBD1 (6 bases). Germline V gene lookup returns CDR1 SGHTA and CDR2 FQGNSA. The CDR3 is 13 residues long. The germline V and J ends were trimmed by 3 bases and 5 bases, with 8 bases remaining between them. The whole variable domain, remainder taken from reference TRBV7-2 and TRBJ2-4, is GAGVSQSPSNKVTEKGKDVELRCDPISGHTALYWYRQSLGQGLEFLIYFQGNSAPDKSGLPSDRFSAERTGGSVSTLTIQRTQQEDSAVYLCASSFRQENIQYFGAGTRLSVL.

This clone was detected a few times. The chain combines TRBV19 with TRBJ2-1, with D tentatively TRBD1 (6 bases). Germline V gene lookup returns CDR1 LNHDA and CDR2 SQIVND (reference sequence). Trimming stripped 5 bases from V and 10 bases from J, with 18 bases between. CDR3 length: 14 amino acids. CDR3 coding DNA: TGTGCCAGTAGTCCCCCAGGGGCCTTTGCGGAGCAGTTCTTC. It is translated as CASSPPGAFAEQFF.

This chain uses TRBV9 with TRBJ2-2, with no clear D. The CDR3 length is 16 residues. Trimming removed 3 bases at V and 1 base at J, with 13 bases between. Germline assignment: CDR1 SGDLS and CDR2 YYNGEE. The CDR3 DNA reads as TGTGCCAGCAGCGCCAACAGTGAGATGAACACCGGGGAGCTGTTTTTT. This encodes CASSANSEMNTGELFF.

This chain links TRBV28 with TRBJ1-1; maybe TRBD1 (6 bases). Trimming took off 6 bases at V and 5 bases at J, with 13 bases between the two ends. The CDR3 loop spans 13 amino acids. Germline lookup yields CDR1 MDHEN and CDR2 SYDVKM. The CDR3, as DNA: TGTGCCAGCAGCTCGGGACAAATTACTGAAGCTTTCTTT. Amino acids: CASSSGQITEAFF.

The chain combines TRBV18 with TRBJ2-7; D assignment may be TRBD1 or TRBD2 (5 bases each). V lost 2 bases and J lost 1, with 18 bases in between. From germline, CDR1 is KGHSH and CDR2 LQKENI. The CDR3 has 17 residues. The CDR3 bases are TGTGCCAGCTCACCAGACCGGGTACAGTGGGGGTCCTACGAGCAGTACTTC. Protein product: CASSPDRVQWGSYEQYF.

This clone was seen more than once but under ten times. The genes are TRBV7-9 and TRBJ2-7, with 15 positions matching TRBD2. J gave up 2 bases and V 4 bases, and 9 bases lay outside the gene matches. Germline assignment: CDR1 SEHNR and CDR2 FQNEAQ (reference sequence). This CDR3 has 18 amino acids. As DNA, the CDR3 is TGTGCCAGCAGCTCATTCCGGACTAGCGGGAGGGCCGCCTACGAGCAGTACTTC. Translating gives CASSSFRTSGRAAYEQYF. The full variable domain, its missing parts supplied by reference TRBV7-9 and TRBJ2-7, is DTGVSQNPRHKITKRGQNVTFRCDPISEHNRLYWYRQTLGQGPEFLTYFQNEAQLEKSRLLSDRFSAERPKGSFSTLEIQRTEQGDSAMYLCASSSFRTSGRAAYEQYFGPGTRLTVT.

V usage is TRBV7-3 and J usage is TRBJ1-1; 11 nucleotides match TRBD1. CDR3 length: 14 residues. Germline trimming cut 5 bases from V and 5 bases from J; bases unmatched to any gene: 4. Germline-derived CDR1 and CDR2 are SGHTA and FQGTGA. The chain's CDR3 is CASSKGTGGTEAFF. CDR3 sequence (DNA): TGTGCCAGCAGCAAAGGGACAGGGGGAACTGAAGCTTTCTTT. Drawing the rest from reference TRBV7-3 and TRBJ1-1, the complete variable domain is GAGVSQTPSNKVTEKGKYVELRCDPISGHTALYWYRQSLGQGPEFLIYFQGTGAADDSGLPNDRFFAVRPEGSVSTLKIQRTERGDSAVYLCASSKGTGGTEAFFGQGTRLTVV.

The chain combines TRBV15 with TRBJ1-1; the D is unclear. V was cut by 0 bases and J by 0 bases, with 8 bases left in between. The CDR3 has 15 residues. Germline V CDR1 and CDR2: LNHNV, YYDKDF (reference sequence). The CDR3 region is CATSRDTEVNTEAFF. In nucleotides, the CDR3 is TGTGCCACCAGCAGAGATACGGAGGTGAACACTGAAGCTTTCTTT. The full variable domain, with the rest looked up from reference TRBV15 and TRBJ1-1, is DAMVIQNPRYQVTQFGKPVTLSCSQTLNHNVMYWYQQKSSQAPKLLFHYYDKDFNNEADTPDNFQSRRPNTSFCFLDIRSPGLGDTAMYLCATSRDTEVNTEAFFGQGTRLTVV.

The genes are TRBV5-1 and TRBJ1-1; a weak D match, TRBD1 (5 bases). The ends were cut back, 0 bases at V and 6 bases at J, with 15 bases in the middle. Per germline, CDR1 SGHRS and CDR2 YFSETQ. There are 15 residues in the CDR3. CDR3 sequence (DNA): TGCGCCAGCAGCTTGGAGGGCCAGGGAGGATCTGAAGCTTTCTTT. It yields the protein CASSLEGQGGSEAFF.

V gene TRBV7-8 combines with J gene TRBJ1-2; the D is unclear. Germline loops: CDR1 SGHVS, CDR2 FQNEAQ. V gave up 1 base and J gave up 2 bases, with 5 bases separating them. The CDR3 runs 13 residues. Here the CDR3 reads CASSLVMNYGYTF. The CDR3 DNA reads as TGTGCCAGCAGCTTAGTCATGAACTATGGCTACACCTTC.

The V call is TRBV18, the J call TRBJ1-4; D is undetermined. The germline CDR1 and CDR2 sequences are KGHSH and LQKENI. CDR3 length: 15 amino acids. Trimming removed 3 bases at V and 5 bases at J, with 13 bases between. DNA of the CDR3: TGTGCCAGCTCACCGTTAGCTGGGCAGAATGAAAAACTGTTTTTT. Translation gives CASSPLAGQNEKLFF.

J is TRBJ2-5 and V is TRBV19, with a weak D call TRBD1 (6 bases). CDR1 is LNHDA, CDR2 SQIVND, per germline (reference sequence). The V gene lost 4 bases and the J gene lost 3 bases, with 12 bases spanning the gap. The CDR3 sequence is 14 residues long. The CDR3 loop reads CASSTHREKETQYF. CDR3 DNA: TGTGCCAGTAGTACACACAGGGAAAAAGAGACCCAGTACTTC.

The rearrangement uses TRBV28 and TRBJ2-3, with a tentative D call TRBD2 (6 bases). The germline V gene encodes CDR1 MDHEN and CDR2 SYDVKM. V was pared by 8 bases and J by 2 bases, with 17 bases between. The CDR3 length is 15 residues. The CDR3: CASGPLADHTDTQYF. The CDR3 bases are TGTGCCAGCGGACCCTTAGCGGACCACACAGATACGCAGTATTTT.

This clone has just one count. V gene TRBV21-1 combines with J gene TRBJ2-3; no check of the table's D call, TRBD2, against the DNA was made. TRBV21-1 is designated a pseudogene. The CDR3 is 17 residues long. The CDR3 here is CASSKDLIAVPGDTQYF. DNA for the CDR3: TGTGCCAGCAGCAAAGACCTAATAGCGGTCCCAGGGGATACGCAGTATTTT.

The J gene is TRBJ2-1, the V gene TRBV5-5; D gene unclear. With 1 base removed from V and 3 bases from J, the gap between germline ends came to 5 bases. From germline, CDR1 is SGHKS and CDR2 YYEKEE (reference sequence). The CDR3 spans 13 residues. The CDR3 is CASSLSLYNEQFF. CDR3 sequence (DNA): TGTGCCAGCAGCTTGTCCCTCTACAATGAGCAGTTCTTC.

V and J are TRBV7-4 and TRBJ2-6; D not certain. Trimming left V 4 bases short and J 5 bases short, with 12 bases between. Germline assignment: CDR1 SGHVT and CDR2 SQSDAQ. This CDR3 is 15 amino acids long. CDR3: CASSSTQSRANVLTF. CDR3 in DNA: TGTGCCAGCAGCTCTACACAAAGTCGGGCCAACGTCCTGACTTTC.

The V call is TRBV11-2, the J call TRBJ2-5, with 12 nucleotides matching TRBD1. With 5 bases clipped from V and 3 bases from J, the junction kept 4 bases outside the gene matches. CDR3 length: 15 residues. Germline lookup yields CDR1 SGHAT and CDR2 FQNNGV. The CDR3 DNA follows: TGTGCCAGCAGCGCCGGGACAGGGGGCGAAGAGACCCAGTACTTC. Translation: CASSAGTGGEETQYF.

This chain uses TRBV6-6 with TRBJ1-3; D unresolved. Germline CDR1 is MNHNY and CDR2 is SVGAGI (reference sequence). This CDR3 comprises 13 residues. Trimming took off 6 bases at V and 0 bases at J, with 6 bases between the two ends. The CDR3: CASSLNSGNTIYF. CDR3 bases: TGTGCCAGCAGCCTCAACTCTGGAAACACCATATATTTT.

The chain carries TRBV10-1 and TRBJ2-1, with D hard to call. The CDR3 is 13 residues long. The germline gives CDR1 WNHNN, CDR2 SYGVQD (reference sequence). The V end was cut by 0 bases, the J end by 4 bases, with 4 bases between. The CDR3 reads CASSESNYNEQFF. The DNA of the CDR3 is TGCGCCAGCAGTGAGTCGAATTACAATGAGCAGTTCTTC.

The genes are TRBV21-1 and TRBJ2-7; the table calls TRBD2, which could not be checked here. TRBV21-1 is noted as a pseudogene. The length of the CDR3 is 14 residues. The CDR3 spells CASSKAPGTYEQYF. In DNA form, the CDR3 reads TGTGCCAGCAGCAAAGCCCCGGGGACCTACGAGCAGTACTTC.